This entry describes one TCR beta chain. This specimen comes from a study of blood T cell repertoires in COVID-19. For the study at large: From T cells, B-cell-depleted T cells, or PBMCs came the material, which was cDNA or gDNA.

Original handling: Reference gene primer amplification yielded estimated nucleated cell counts. Clones were read by immunoSEQ multiplex PCR, and TCRdb kept only the in-frame ones, dropping some. For V, J and clone size, that table is used; D and trimming come from the DNA. The repertoire holds more than 150,000 clones, with roughly 87% as singletons. The junction had 3 bases not matched to a gene; V was cut back by 4 bases and J by 4 bases. CDR3 length: 14 residues. Germline V gene sequence: CDR1 SNHLY, CDR2 FYNNEI. The chain recombines TRBV2 with TRBJ1-2; 10 bases line up with TRBD1. The TCR was taken from a woman between 50 and 59 years old who had recovered from COVID-19. Specimen: PBMCs or T cells enriched from blood (not recorded which). CDR3 sequence: CASSAGTGAYGYTF. CDR3 nucleotide sequence: TGTGCCAGCAGTGCCGGGACAGGGGCCTATGGCTACACCTTC.